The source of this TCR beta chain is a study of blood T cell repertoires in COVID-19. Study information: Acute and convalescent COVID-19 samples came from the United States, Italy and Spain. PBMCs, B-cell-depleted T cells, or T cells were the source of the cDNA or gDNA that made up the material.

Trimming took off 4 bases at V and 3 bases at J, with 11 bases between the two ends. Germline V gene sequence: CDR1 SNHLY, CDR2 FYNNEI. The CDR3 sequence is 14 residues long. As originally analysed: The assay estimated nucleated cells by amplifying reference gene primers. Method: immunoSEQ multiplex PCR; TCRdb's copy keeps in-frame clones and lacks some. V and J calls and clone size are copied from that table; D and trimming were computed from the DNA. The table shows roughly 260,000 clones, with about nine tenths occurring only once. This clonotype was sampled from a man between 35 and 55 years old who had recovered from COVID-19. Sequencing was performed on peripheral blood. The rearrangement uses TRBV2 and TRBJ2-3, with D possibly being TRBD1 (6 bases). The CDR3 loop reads CASSVMRGTDTQYF. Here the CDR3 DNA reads TGTGCCAGCAGTGTAATGAGGGGGACAGATACGCAGTATTTT.